This T cell receptor (beta chain) was retrieved from a study of T cells in Graves' hyperthyroidism and ophthalmopathy. Looking at the study overall: Peripheral blood was obtained at initial diagnosis, preceding any treatment. Findings and limits, study-wide: Most thyroid clonotypes that were expanded above 0.001 also turned up in blood.

TCR beta CDR3 region amplification was performed from RNA transcripts. Carried out on the TCR CDR3, a first-round RT-PCR used the HTBI primer set. TCRdb reanalysed the multiplex PCR reads using MiXCR and keeps one entry per CDR3 protein. The sample records fewer than 400,000 distinct CDR3 sequences, just under 25% being singletons. This CDR3 has 14 amino acids. Trimming removed 2 bases from V and 0 bases from J, with 5 bases in between. This clonotype was seen only a few times. No antigen is known for it. Disease duration under 2 months; hyperthyroidism patients were aged 18 to 65. This clonotype was obtained from a man in his fifties or sixties with Graves' hyperthyroidism. Source material: blood. V usage is TRBV12-3 or TRBV12-4 and J usage is TRBJ1-5, with D hard to call. The CDR3 reads CASSLFSSNQPQHF. The CDR3 nucleotides are TGTGCCAGCAGTTTATTTAGTAGCAATCAGCCCCAGCATTTT.